The 27 T cell receptor beta chains below come from one sample, sequenced in a study of T cell responses to AZD1222 COVID-19 vaccine. Generated by immunoSEQ multiplex PCR, the TCRdb table keeps only in-frame clones and is missing some. This table has around 120,000 clones, approximately 83% appearing once. Sequences were derived from peripheral blood, sampled on day 0 of MenACWY control vaccination. The origin of the receptors is an adult in good health.

The rearrangement joins TRBV27 to TRBJ2-3, with D unresolved. The CDR3 has 14 residues. Germline assignment: CDR1 MNHEY and CDR2 SMNVEV (reference sequence). Trimming shortened V by 2 bases and J by 4 bases, and 10 bases separated the two germline ends. The CDR3 nucleotides are TGTGCCAGCAGTTTAGGCCCATCCCCAGATACGCAGTATTTT. Amino acid sequence: CASSLGPSPDTQYF.

This clone appeared once. The gene calls are TRBV10-3 and TRBJ1-1; D gene uncertain. CDR1 and CDR2 (germline): ENHRY, SYGVKD. This CDR3 has 13 amino acids. Trimming cost V 7 bases and J 1 base, with 10 bases left between them. CDR3 sequence: CAITGRWNTEAFF. The CDR3 DNA sequence: TGTGCCATCACCGGACGGTGGAACACTGAAGCTTTCTTT.

The chain is built from TRBV18 and TRBJ1-1, with 11 positions matching TRBD1. Trimming at V came to 6 bases and at J to 10 bases, leaving 10 bases not matched to a gene. Per germline, CDR1 KGHSH and CDR2 LQKENI. CDR3 size: 14 residues. CDR3 bases: TGTGCCAGCTCCGCCGGGACAGGGGGAGTCGGAGCTTTCTTT. It is translated as CASSAGTGGVGAFF.

The chain's CDR3 is CSVPAGNSYEQYF. The CDR3 coding sequence is TGCAGCGTTCCGGCGGGGAACTCCTACGAGCAGTACTTC. V is TRBV29-1 and J is TRBJ2-7; D is perhaps TRBD2 (6 bases). V was clipped by 5 bases and J by 0 bases, with 11 bases between them. This CDR3 is 13 amino acids long. Germline CDR1 is SQVTM and CDR2 is ANQGSEA.

The chain combines TRBV9 with TRBJ2-7; D gene uncertain. Trimming took off 4 bases at V and 0 bases at J, with 11 bases between the two ends. CDR3 size: 14 residues. Germline V gene data show CDR1 as SGDLS and CDR2 as YYNGEE. CDR3 loop: CASSPYRASYEQYF. In DNA, the CDR3 is TGTGCCAGCAGCCCTTACCGGGCCTCCTACGAGCAGTACTTC. Based on the CDR3 plus reference TRBV9 and TRBJ2-7, the full variable domain is DSGVTQTPKHLITATGQRVTLRCSPRSGDLSVYWYQQSLDQGLQFLIQYYNGEERAKGNILERFSAQQFPDLHSELNLSSLELGDSALYFCASSPYRASYEQYFGPGTRLTVT.

The rearrangement links TRBV7-2 to TRBJ1-2, with 9 bases lining up with TRBD1. This CDR3 has 15 residues. J was trimmed by 4 bases and V by 5 bases; bases with no gene match: 8. Germline lookup yields CDR1 SGHTA and CDR2 FQGNSA. The CDR3 loop reads CASSLGGTGSYGYTF. The CDR3 coding sequence is TGTGCCAGCAGCCTGGGGGGGACAGGGAGCTATGGCTACACCTTC.

This chain links TRBV28 with TRBJ2-7; D unclear. The germline V and J ends were trimmed by 3 bases and 0 bases, with 6 bases remaining between them. This CDR3 is 13 amino acids long. In germline, CDR1 is MDHEN, CDR2 SYDVKM. CDR3 nucleotides: TGTGCCAGCAGTTTTCTCCTCTCCTACGAGCAGTACTTC. Its protein is CASSFLLSYEQYF.

This clone was counted a single time. As DNA, the CDR3 is TGTGCCAGCAGTCAGCGCGGGGGGGCGGAGCAGTACTTC. Encoded protein: CASSQRGGAEQYF. The rearrangement joins TRBV6-5 to TRBJ2-7; 9 bases match TRBD2. CDR1 is MNHEY, CDR2 SVGAGI, per germline. V was clipped by 5 bases and J by 7 bases; unmatched bases: 6. The CDR3 is made up of 13 amino acids.

The chain carries TRBV7-3 and TRBJ2-2; D gene unclear. Germline assignment: CDR1 SGHTA and CDR2 FQGTGA. With 2 bases removed from V and 3 bases from J, the gap between germline ends came to 7 bases. The CDR3 length is 14 residues. This chain's CDR3 is CASSLAQDTGELFF. The CDR3 nucleotides are TGTGCCAGCAGCTTAGCCCAGGACACCGGGGAGCTGTTTTTT.

The chain uses TRBV18 and TRBJ2-3; 7 bases align to TRBD2. J was trimmed by 6 bases and V by 3 bases; bases with no gene match: 6. The CDR3 is 14 amino acids. CDR1 KGHSH and CDR2 LQKENI come from the germline V gene. The CDR3 DNA is TGTGCCAGCTCACCGGTGGGAGGGTTCGATACGCAGTATTTT. Protein: CASSPVGGFDTQYF.

The CDR3 nucleotides read TGTGCCAGCTCACCCGGGACAGGGGGCCATAGGACTGAAGCTTTCTTT. Protein: CASSPGTGGHRTEAFF. V is TRBV18 and J is TRBJ1-1, with 12 positions matching TRBD1. V dropped 3 bases and J dropped 5; count of bases not matched to a gene: 7. CDR3 length: 16 residues. Germline assignment: CDR1 KGHSH and CDR2 LQKENI.

The CDR3 DNA is TGTGCCAGCAGTTACTCTGCAGGGGGCGGCTCTGGGGCCAACGTCCTGACTTTC. This gives the protein CASSYSAGGGSGANVLTF. This chain uses TRBV6-2 or TRBV6-3 with TRBJ2-6; 8 nucleotides line up with TRBD1. CDR1 is MNHEY and CDR2 is SVGEGT in the germline V gene. The junction had 4 bases not matched to a gene; V was cut back by 0 bases and J by 0 bases. This CDR3 spans 18 amino acids.

This clone was found once. V is TRBV19 and J is TRBJ2-6; TRBD1 might be the D (6 bases). Germline CDR1 LNHDA, CDR2 SQIVND (reference sequence). V dropped 5 bases and J dropped 1 base, with 12 bases sitting between them. The CDR3 spans 16 residues. CDR3 sequence: CASSDHRVSGANVLTF. The CDR3 nucleotides are TGTGCCAGTAGTGACCACAGGGTTTCTGGGGCCAACGTCCTGACTTTC.

This sequence joins TRBV10-2 and TRBJ1-2; no firm D call. The CDR3 spans 14 residues. Germline CDR1 and CDR2: WSHSY and SAAADI. Trimming removed 1 base from V and 2 bases from J, with 8 bases in between. CDR3 nucleotide sequence: TGCGCCAGCAGTGAGTGGCAGGCAAACTATGGCTACACCTTC. It encodes CASSEWQANYGYTF.

The chain employs TRBV27 and TRBJ2-7, with D maybe TRBD1 (5 bases). The CDR3 is 16 residues long. V shed 4 bases and J shed 0 bases, with 16 bases lying between them. CDR1 and CDR2 from the germline V gene are MNHEY and SMNVEV (reference sequence). The CDR3 loop reads CASSSPTRQSSYEQYF. The CDR3 bases are TGTGCCAGCAGTTCTCCGACCCGACAGAGCTCCTACGAGCAGTACTTC.

This chain links TRBV6-2 or TRBV6-3 with TRBJ1-1; D unresolved. Germline V CDR1 and CDR2: MNHEY, SVGEGT. The CDR3 spans 16 residues. Trimming left V 1 base short and J 6 bases short, with 18 bases between. The CDR3 region has the DNA TGTGCCAGCAGTTACTTGACTCGGCAATCGGGCGCTGAAGCTTTCTTT. Translated, it gives CASSYLTRQSGAEAFF.

V gene TRBV3-1 (or the pseudogene TRBV3-2) combines with J gene TRBJ1-6; tentative D call: TRBD1 (6 bases). CDR3 length: 15 residues. Trimming removed 6 bases from V and 1 base from J, with 10 bases in between. The V gene's germline CDR1 is LGHDT and CDR2 YNNKEL (reference sequence). CDR3 sequence reads: CASRSGASYNSPLHF. The DNA of the CDR3 is TGTGCCAGCAGGTCAGGGGCATCCTATAATTCACCCCTCCACTTT.

This clone was seen once. The chain recombines TRBV5-1 with TRBJ2-7; TRBD1 matches 7 bases. CDR3 size: 14 residues. Germline CDR1 and CDR2: SGHRS and YFSETQ. Trimming cost V 4 bases and J 1 base; bases outside gene matches: 5. In DNA form, the CDR3 reads TGCGCCAGCAGCCCAGGGGGAAGGTCCTACGAGCAGTACTTC. The encoded protein is CASSPGGRSYEQYF.

V gene TRBV6-6 combines with J gene TRBJ1-2; D uncertain. V shed 2 bases and J shed 6 bases, with 10 bases lying between them. Germline values: CDR1 MNHNY, CDR2 SVGAGI (reference sequence). The CDR3 extends over 13 amino acids. As DNA, the CDR3 is TGTGCCAGCAGTTACCCCGGGGTCAATGGCTACACCTTC. Its translation is CASSYPGVNGYTF.

The V and J genes are TRBV4-2 and TRBJ1-1, with D possibly matching TRBD1 (5 bases). CDR3 length equals 17 residues. Per the germline V gene, CDR1 is LGHNA and CDR2 is YNFKEQ. V was pared by 4 bases and J by 2 bases, with 20 bases between. CDR3: CASSPSPGLVDNTEAFF. The CDR3 DNA follows: TGTGCCAGCAGCCCCAGCCCAGGGTTAGTTGATAACACTGAAGCTTTCTTT.

CDR3 amino acids: CASKAAGDTDTQYF. The CDR3 DNA reads as TGTGCCAGCAAAGCGGCAGGAGACACAGATACGCAGTATTTT. The V and J genes are TRBV28 and TRBJ2-3; D perhaps matches TRBD2 (5 bases). The germline CDR1 and CDR2 sequences are MDHEN and SYDVKM. The CDR3 covers 14 residues. V dropped 7 bases and J dropped 2 bases, with 13 bases sitting between them.

The chain is built from TRBV5-1 and TRBJ1-2; no definite D call. This CDR3 has 13 residues. V was clipped by 4 bases and J by 4 bases, with 11 bases between them. Germline V CDR1 and CDR2: SGHRS, YFSETQ. DNA for the CDR3: TGCGCCAGCAGCCCCGACGGCACCTATGGCTACACCTTC. Its protein product is CASSPDGTYGYTF.

CDR3 DNA sequence: TGTGCCAGTAGTATAAGAGGGGGGAACACCGGGGAGCTGTTTTTT. Its protein product is CASSIRGGNTGELFF. This chain uses TRBV19 with TRBJ2-2, with TRBD1 as a possible D gene (6 bases). Trimming took 2 bases from V and 1 from J, leaving 8 bases between them. Per the germline V gene, CDR1 is LNHDA and CDR2 is SQIVND (reference sequence). The length of the CDR3 is 15 residues.

J is TRBJ1-2 and V is TRBV4-1; TRBD1 might be the D (5 bases). Trimming took off 1 base at V and 7 bases at J, with 10 bases between the two ends. The CDR3 has 13 amino acids. CDR1 is MGHRA and CDR2 is YSYEKL in the germline V gene. This chain's CDR3 is CASSQVSGFGYTF. CDR3 DNA: TGCGCCAGCAGCCAAGTTTCAGGGTTTGGCTACACCTTC.

The chain is built from TRBV6-5 and TRBJ1-6; possible D gene TRBD1, 5 bases. Trimming pared 2 bases from V and 10 bases from J, leaving 15 bases between. This CDR3 comprises 15 residues. The germline gives CDR1 MNHEY, CDR2 SVGAGI. Here the CDR3 DNA reads TGTGCCAGCAGTTACGGATCAGGGTGGGGATCACCCCTCCACTTT. Translation gives CASSYGSGWGSPLHF.

The J gene is TRBJ1-2, the V gene TRBV19; 9 bases line up with TRBD1. Unmatched junction bases numbered 11, after V lost 5 bases and J lost 7 bases. In germline, CDR1 is LNHDA, CDR2 SQIVND (reference sequence). CDR3 length equals 15 residues. The CDR3 DNA reads TGTGCCAGTAGTTCATTTGGGGGGACAGGGACTGGCTACACCTTC. Its translation: CASSSFGGTGTGYTF.

V gene TRBV5-6 combines with J gene TRBJ2-3, with 8 bases matching TRBD2. V lost 4 bases to trimming and J lost 3 bases; unmatched junction nucleotides: 7. CDR3 size: 15 residues. Germline lookup yields CDR1 SGHDT and CDR2 YYEEEE. This chain's CDR3 is CASSPGLVATDTQYF. In DNA form, the CDR3 reads TGTGCCAGCAGCCCGGGACTAGTAGCGACAGATACGCAGTATTTT.